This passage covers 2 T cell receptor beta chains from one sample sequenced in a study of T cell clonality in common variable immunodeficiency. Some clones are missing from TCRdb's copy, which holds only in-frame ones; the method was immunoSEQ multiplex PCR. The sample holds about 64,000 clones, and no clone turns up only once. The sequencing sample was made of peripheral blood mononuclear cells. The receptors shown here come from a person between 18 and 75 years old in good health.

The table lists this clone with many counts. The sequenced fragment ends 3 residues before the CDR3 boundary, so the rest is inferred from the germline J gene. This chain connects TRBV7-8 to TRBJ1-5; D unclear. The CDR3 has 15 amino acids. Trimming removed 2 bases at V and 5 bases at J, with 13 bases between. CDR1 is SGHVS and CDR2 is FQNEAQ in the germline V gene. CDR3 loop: CASSLRDAIHQPQHF. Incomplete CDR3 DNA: TGTGCCAGCAGCTTACGAGATGCGATCCATCAGCCC. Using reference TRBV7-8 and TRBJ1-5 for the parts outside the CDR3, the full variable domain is GAGVSQSPRYKVAKRGQDVALRCDPISGHVSLFWYQQALGQGPEFLTYFQNEAQLDKSGLPSDRFFAERPEGSVSTLKIQRTQQEDSAVYLCASSLRDAIHQPQHFGDGTRLSIL.

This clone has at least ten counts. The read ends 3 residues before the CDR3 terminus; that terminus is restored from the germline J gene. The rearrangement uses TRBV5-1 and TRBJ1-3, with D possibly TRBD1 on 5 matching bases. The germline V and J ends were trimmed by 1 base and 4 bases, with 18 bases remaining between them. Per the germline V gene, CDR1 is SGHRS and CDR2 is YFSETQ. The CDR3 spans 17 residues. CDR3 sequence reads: CASSLNAGRGSGNTIYF. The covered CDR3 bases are TGCGCCAGCAGCTTGAATGCAGGGAGAGGGTCGGGAAACACC.